These 26 T cell receptor beta chains share one sample of origin, sequenced in a study of blood T cell repertoires in COVID-19. Only in-frame clones appear in the TCRdb table, and some are missing; sequencing was by immunoSEQ multiplex PCR. The data show some 380,000 clones, with nearly 90% seen just once and roughly 2% held by the top ten. The sequencing sample was made of PBMCs or T cells enriched from blood (not recorded which). These receptor sequences come from a woman aged 40 to 50 with acute COVID-19.

The CDR3 DNA sequence: TGCAGCGTTGAAGAGGGACAGGGCGAGCAGTACTTC. Its translation: CSVEEGQGEQYF. The chain combines TRBV29-1 with TRBJ2-7, with TRBD1 matching over 9 bases. V was pared by 0 bases and J by 6 bases, with 0 bases of the junction left unmatched. This CDR3 comprises 12 residues. The germline V gene has CDR1 SQVTM and CDR2 ANQGSEA.

The CDR3 spells CASSLVAGVQYEQYF. The CDR3 coding sequence is TGTGCCAGCAGTTTAGTAGCGGGGGTACAGTACGAGCAGTACTTC. V gene TRBV27 combines with J gene TRBJ2-7; TRBD2 aligns across 9 bases. The CDR3 is made up of 15 amino acids. The junction had 6 bases not matched to a gene; V was cut back by 2 bases and J by 4 bases. Germline V gene data show CDR1 as MNHEY and CDR2 as SMNVEV (reference sequence).

V usage is TRBV7-9 and J usage is TRBJ1-4, with 10 bases aligning to TRBD1. This CDR3 is built from 14 residues. Germline assignment: CDR1 SEHNR and CDR2 FQNEAQ (reference sequence). V gave up 6 bases and J gave up 7 bases; unmatched junction bases: 5. Here the CDR3 DNA reads TGTGCCAGCAGTAACCGGGACAGGGGTGAAAAACTGTTTTTT. Its translation is CASSNRDRGEKLFF.

This sequence joins TRBV18 and TRBJ2-3, with 7 bases aligning to TRBD1. The CDR3 has 15 amino acids. Germline CDR1 is KGHSH and CDR2 is LQKENI. Unmatched junction bases numbered 9, after V lost 4 bases and J lost 5 bases. Here the CDR3 reads CASSQKQGPGDTQYF. In nucleotides, the CDR3 is TGTGCCAGCTCACAAAAACAGGGGCCGGGAGATACGCAGTATTTT. The full variable domain, with the rest looked up from reference TRBV18 and TRBJ2-3, is NAGVMQNPRHLVRRRGQEARLRCSPMKGHSHVYWYRQLPEEGLKFMVYLQKENIIDESGMPKERFSAEFPKEGPSILRIQQVVRGDSAAYFCASSQKQGPGDTQYFGPGTRLTVL.

This clone showed up just a few times. The J gene is TRBJ2-2, the V gene TRBV5-1, with 7 bases fitting TRBD1. V dropped 0 bases and J dropped 6; count of bases not matched to a gene: 2. This CDR3 region has 14 residues. Germline loops: CDR1 SGHRS, CDR2 YFSETQ. The CDR3 protein is CASSLGTGPGELFF. The CDR3 DNA is TGCGCCAGCAGCTTGGGGACAGGCCCCGGGGAGCTGTTTTTT. Full variable domain (remainder filled in from reference TRBV5-1 and TRBJ2-2): KAGVTQTPRYLIKTRGQQVTLSCSPISGHRSVSWYQQTPGQGLQFLFEYFSETQRNKGNFPGRFSGRQFSNSRSEMNVSTLELGDSALYLCASSLGTGPGELFFGEGSRLTVL.

A word on this clone: Additional DNA sequences in this sample encode the identical CDR3. V and J are TRBV12-5 and TRBJ1-2; D is undetermined. The CDR3 extends over 13 amino acids. CDR1 is LGHNT, CDR2 FRNRAP, per germline. The V end lost 6 bases, the J end lost 1 base, and 9 bases lay between the germline ends. CDR3 bases: TGTGCTAGTGGCGCGGATGGTAACTATGGCTACACCTTC. Amino acids: CASGADGNYGYTF.

There are a few counts of this clone. The chain employs TRBV5-1 and TRBJ1-1; weak D call: TRBD1 (5 bases). Trimming pared 3 bases from V and 3 bases from J, leaving 12 bases between. The germline V gene has CDR1 SGHRS and CDR2 YFSETQ. CDR3 length equals 14 residues. CDR3 sequence: CASSSDTWDTEAFF. The CDR3 region has the DNA TGCGCCAGCAGCTCGGACACATGGGACACTGAAGCTTTCTTT.

This sequence joins TRBV3-1 (or the pseudogene TRBV3-2) and TRBJ2-3; 13 nucleotides line up with TRBD2. J gave up 1 base and V 4 bases, and 8 bases lay outside the gene matches. Germline-derived CDR1 and CDR2 are LGHDT and YNNKEL (reference sequence). The CDR3 has 18 amino acids. This CDR3 is CASSLTSGGAGRTDTQYF. The CDR3 DNA sequence: TGTGCCAGCAGCCTCACTAGCGGGGGGGCGGGACGCACAGATACGCAGTATTTT.

The V call is TRBV5-6, the J call TRBJ1-4, with 7 bases identical to TRBD1. Trimming took 3 bases from V and 3 from J; bases not matched to a gene: 8. Germline V CDR1 and CDR2: SGHDT, YYEEEE. The CDR3 contains 16 residues. The CDR3 loop is CASSYQTGFSNEKLFF. The CDR3 region has the DNA TGTGCCAGCAGCTACCAGACAGGGTTTTCTAATGAAAAACTGTTTTTT.

This chain joins TRBV5-1 and TRBJ2-6; no clear D. This CDR3 is 16 amino acids long. V lost 4 bases to trimming and J lost 0 bases, with 11 bases between them. Germline assignment: CDR1 SGHRS and CDR2 YFSETQ. CDR3 residues: CASSAPTLSGANVLTF. CDR3 coding DNA: TGCGCCAGCAGCGCTCCGACACTCTCTGGGGCCAACGTCCTGACTTTC.

This rearrangement joins TRBV4-1 to TRBJ2-7; D is possibly TRBD2 (6 bases). Germline CDR1 MGHRA, CDR2 YSYEKL. The CDR3 runs 14 residues. V was trimmed by 1 base and J by 6 bases, leaving 13 bases between them. CDR3 sequence: CASSQGGEGSEQYF. The CDR3 DNA reads TGCGCCAGCAGCCAAGGGGGGGAAGGGTCCGAGCAGTACTTC.

The chain links TRBV11-3 to TRBJ2-2; D remains ambiguous. This CDR3 has 16 residues. The V end lost 0 bases, the J end lost 2 bases, and 10 bases lay between the germline ends. The germline V gene encodes CDR1 SGHNT and CDR2 YENEEA. The CDR3 spells CASSLDSLSNTGELFF. CDR3 nucleotides: TGTGCCAGCAGCTTAGATTCACTATCCAACACCGGGGAGCTGTTTTTT.

This sequence joins TRBV19 and TRBJ2-1; 8 bases are shared with TRBD2. CDR3 length: 17 amino acids. V lost 0 bases to trimming and J lost 2 bases; unmatched junction nucleotides: 6. The germline V gene encodes CDR1 LNHDA and CDR2 SQIVND (reference sequence). Here the CDR3 reads CASSIDLGLVAYNEQFF. CDR3 nucleotide sequence: TGTGCCAGTAGTATAGATCTGGGACTAGTCGCCTACAATGAGCAGTTCTTC.

The chain recombines TRBV29-1 with TRBJ1-2; TRBD1 agrees at 10 bases. Germline V CDR1 and CDR2: SQVTM, ANQGSEA. There are 16 residues in the CDR3. V shed 6 bases and J 4 bases; nucleotides not matched to a gene: 14. The CDR3 loop reads CSVAKVGQGSIYGYTF. The CDR3 DNA follows: TGCAGCGTAGCCAAGGTGGGACAGGGGTCCATCTATGGCTACACCTTC. Complete variable domain (other parts from reference TRBV29-1 and TRBJ1-2): SAVISQKPSRDICQRGTSLTIQCQVDSQVTMMFWYRQQPGQSLTLIATANQGSEATYESGFVIDKFPISRPNLTFSTLTVSNMSPEDSSIYLCSVAKVGQGSIYGYTFGSGTRLTVV.

This chain uses TRBV10-1 with TRBJ1-5, with D perhaps TRBD1 (6 bases). With 7 bases removed from V and 0 bases from J, the gap between germline ends came to 10 bases. The germline V gene has CDR1 WNHNN and CDR2 SYGVQD (reference sequence). The CDR3 spans 14 residues. CDR3 sequence reads: CASTWTDSNQPQHF. The CDR3, as DNA: TGCGCCAGCACTTGGACAGATAGCAATCAGCCCCAGCATTTT.

The chain combines TRBV11-2 with TRBJ2-7; 9 bases agree with TRBD2. J was trimmed by 4 bases and V by 9 bases; bases with no gene match: 13. Germline CDR1 reads SGHAT; CDR2 reads FQNNGV. The CDR3 sequence is 15 residues long. CDR3 bases: TGTGCCAGGATTTTGGGTAGCGGGGGAAATTACGAGCAGTACTTC. This translates into CARILGSGGNYEQYF. The full variable domain, rest sourced from reference TRBV11-2 and TRBJ2-7, is EAGVAQSPRYKIIEKRQSVAFWCNPISGHATLYWYQQILGQGPKLLIQFQNNGVVDDSQLPKDRFSAERLKGVDSTLKIQPAKLEDSAVYLCARILGSGGNYEQYFGPGTRLTVT.

The chain has TRBV19 and TRBJ1-2; D unclear. The V gene lost 10 bases and the J gene lost 0 bases, with 15 bases spanning the gap. The CDR3 covers 14 residues. Germline values: CDR1 LNHDA, CDR2 SQIVND (reference sequence). The CDR3 DNA follows: TGTGCCACCTCCCTCCCCCAGACTAACTATGGCTACACCTTC. It codes for CATSLPQTNYGYTF.

The chain recombines TRBV6-6 with TRBJ1-1; D may be TRBD1 (6 bases). The CDR3 loop spans 16 amino acids. Germline V gene data show CDR1 as MNHNY and CDR2 as SVGAGI (reference sequence). Trimming took 8 bases from V and 1 from J, leaving 20 bases between them. In DNA form, the CDR3 reads TGTGCCAGCTCGGAGACCAACAGGGTAGGGAACACTGAAGCTTTCTTT. It specifies CASSETNRVGNTEAFF.

This clone appeared a single time. The chain is built from TRBV7-9 and TRBJ2-7; D is undetermined. Trimming removed 4 bases from V and 1 base from J, with 11 bases in between. Germline V gene sequence: CDR1 SEHNR, CDR2 FQNEAQ (reference sequence). CDR3 length: 14 residues. CDR3 in DNA: TGTGCCAGCAGCTCTCCGACACGTTCCTACGAGCAGTACTTC. It codes for CASSSPTRSYEQYF.

The chain links TRBV3-1 (or the pseudogene TRBV3-2) to TRBJ2-1; TRBD2 matches 12 bases. CDR1 and CDR2 (germline): LGHDT, YNNKEL (reference sequence). The junction had 7 bases not matched to a gene; V was cut back by 4 bases and J by 0 bases. This CDR3 region has 18 residues. CDR3 amino acids: CASSPRLAGVPSYNEQFF. The CDR3 coding sequence is TGTGCCAGCAGCCCCCGACTAGCGGGGGTTCCCTCCTACAATGAGCAGTTCTTC.

The chain's CDR3 is CASSIGWDSGNTIYF. CDR3 sequence (DNA): TGTGCCAGTAGTATAGGTTGGGACTCCGGAAACACCATATATTTT. This chain links TRBV19 with TRBJ1-3; perhaps TRBD1 as D (5 bases). V shed 1 base and J shed 4 bases, with 11 bases lying between them. The CDR3 is 15 residues long. Germline V gene data show CDR1 as LNHDA and CDR2 as SQIVND (reference sequence).

The J gene is TRBJ1-2, the V gene TRBV11-2; D is perhaps TRBD1 (6 bases). The CDR3 totals 14 residues. Germline CDR1 and CDR2: SGHAT and FQNNGV. The germline V and J ends were trimmed by 5 bases and 1 base, with 11 bases remaining between them. The CDR3 is CASSQGTVNYGYTF. CDR3 coding DNA: TGTGCCAGCAGCCAGGGGACGGTTAACTATGGCTACACCTTC. Combining the CDR3 with reference TRBV11-2 and TRBJ1-2 gives the whole variable domain EAGVAQSPRYKIIEKRQSVAFWCNPISGHATLYWYQQILGQGPKLLIQFQNNGVVDDSQLPKDRFSAERLKGVDSTLKIQPAKLEDSAVYLCASSQGTVNYGYTFGSGTRLTVV.

The chain couples TRBV20-1 to TRBJ2-7; no clear D. The CDR3 runs 14 residues. Germline loops: CDR1 DFQATT, CDR2 SNEGSKA (reference sequence). V lost 3 bases to trimming and J lost 0 bases, with 12 bases between them. In DNA, the CDR3 is TGCAGTGCTAGTGACGTTGGCGGCTCCTACGAGCAGTACTTC. Encoded protein: CSASDVGGSYEQYF.

This clone was seen just once. The J gene is TRBJ2-3, the V gene TRBV10-3, with 9 positions matching TRBD1. Germline-derived CDR1 and CDR2 are ENHRY and SYGVKD. J was trimmed by 3 bases and V by 5 bases; bases with no gene match: 3. The CDR3 sequence is 14 residues long. In nucleotides, the CDR3 is TGTGCCATCAGTTGGGACAGGGAAACAGATACGCAGTATTTT. It translates to CAISWDRETDTQYF.

The chain couples TRBV7-9 to TRBJ1-3, with D possibly TRBD1 on 5 matching bases. Germline CDR1 reads SEHNR; CDR2 reads FQNEAQ (reference sequence). CDR3 size: 17 residues. The germline V and J ends were trimmed by 4 bases and 0 bases, with 16 bases remaining between them. The CDR3 protein is CASSWSGDGSSGNTIYF. DNA for the CDR3: TGTGCCAGCAGCTGGAGTGGGGACGGGAGCTCTGGAAACACCATATATTTT.

The chain couples TRBV6-5 to TRBJ1-1; TRBD1 matches 7 bases. J was trimmed by 5 bases and V by 5 bases; bases with no gene match: 5. The CDR3 runs to 13 residues. Per germline, CDR1 MNHEY and CDR2 SVGAGI. The chain's CDR3 is CASSTGARTEAFF. The DNA of the CDR3 is TGTGCCAGCAGTACAGGGGCCAGGACTGAAGCTTTCTTT.